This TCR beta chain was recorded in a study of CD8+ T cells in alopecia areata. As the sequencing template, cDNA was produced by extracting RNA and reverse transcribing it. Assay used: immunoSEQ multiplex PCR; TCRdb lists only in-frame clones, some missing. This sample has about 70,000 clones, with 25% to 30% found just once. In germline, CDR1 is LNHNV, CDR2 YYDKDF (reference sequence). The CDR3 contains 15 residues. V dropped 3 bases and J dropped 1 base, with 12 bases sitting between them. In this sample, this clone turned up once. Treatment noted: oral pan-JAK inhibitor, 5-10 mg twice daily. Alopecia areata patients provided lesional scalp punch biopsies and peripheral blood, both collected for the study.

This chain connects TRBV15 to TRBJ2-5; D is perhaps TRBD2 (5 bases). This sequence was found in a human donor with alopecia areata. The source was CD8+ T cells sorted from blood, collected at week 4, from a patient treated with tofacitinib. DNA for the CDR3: TGTGCCACCAGCAGTGAGGGCCTCGGCCAAGAGACCCAGTACTTC. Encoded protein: CATSSEGLGQETQYF.